This is a list of T cell receptor beta chains from one sample in a study of CD8 T cells in ankylosing spondylitis. TCRdb ran MiXCR on the 5' RACE reads and lists one entry per CDR3 protein. The sample records a few hundred thousand distinct CDR3 sequences, about 20% being singletons. Sequencing input: blood, either unsorted or a sorted T cell fraction (not recorded which). All receptors derive from a male donor with ankylosing spondylitis or in good health (not recorded which). CDR3s include the opening cysteine and the closing phenylalanine or tryptophan. Each record gives: clone size, V gene, J gene, D gene, CDR3 protein, CDR3 DNA. D genes are given only for firm matches. Clone sizes are given selectively: once, few, many, or a class where the clone is expanded.

size: many
V: TRBV27
J: TRBJ2-7
D: TRBD1
CDR3: CASSGTATYEQYF
DNA: TGTGCCAGCTCCGGGACAGCAACCTACGAGCAGTACTTC

size: many
V: TRBV29-1
J: TRBJ2-7
D: .
CDR3: CSVEDPGESYEQYF
DNA: TGCAGCGTTGAAGATCCGGGGGAATCCTACGAGCAGTACTTC

size: .
V: TRBV10-3
J: TRBJ2-7
D: TRBD2
CDR3: CAISEGLARSKQYF
DNA: TGTGCCATCAGTGAGGGACTAGCGCGAAGCAAGCAGTACTTC

size: many
V: TRBV4-3
J: TRBJ2-1
D: .
CDR3: CASSQGQGSGNEQFF
DNA: TGCGCCAGCAGCCAAGGTCAGGGATCGGGCAATGAGCAGTTCTTC

size: .
V: TRBV5-1
J: TRBJ1-2
D: TRBD1
CDR3: CASSLSAGGGNYGYTF
DNA: TGCGCCAGCAGCTTGTCGGCAGGGGGTGGAAACTATGGCTACACCTTC

size: many
V: TRBV6-2/TRBV6-3
J: TRBJ2-1
D: TRBD2
CDR3: CASSLGLAGNNEQFF
DNA: TGTGCCAGCAGTTTGGGACTAGCGGGAAACAATGAGCAGTTCTTC

size: many
V: TRBV20-1
J: TRBJ2-3
D: .
CDR3: CSVHRGTDTQYF
DNA: TGCAGTGTCCACCGGGGCACAGATACGCAGTATTTT

size: .
V: TRBV20-1
J: TRBJ2-1
D: .
CDR3: CSAAMGPLNEQFF
DNA: TGCAGTGCTGCGATGGGACCTCTGAATGAGCAGTTCTTC

size: few
V: TRBV7-2
J: TRBJ2-7
D: .
CDR3: CASSLGTFEQYF
DNA: TGTGCCAGCAGCTTGGGAACTTTTGAGCAGTACTTC

size: .
V: TRBV20-1
J: TRBJ2-4
D: .
CDR3: CSAEGLRQNIQYF
DNA: TGCAGTGCTGAGGGATTAAGACAAAACATTCAGTACTTC

size: .
V: TRBV29-1
J: TRBJ2-1
D: TRBD2
CDR3: CSVEGGLAGVSSYNEQFF
DNA: TGCAGCGTTGAGGGGGGACTAGCGGGAGTGAGCTCCTACAATGAGCAGTTCTTC

size: .
V: TRBV4-3
J: TRBJ1-2
D: .
CDR3: CASSQDRLAQYGYTF
DNA: TGCGCCAGCAGCCAAGATAGGCTAGCTCAGTATGGCTACACCTTC

size: .
V: TRBV29-1
J: TRBJ2-2
D: .
CDR3: CSVPTEGTGELFF
DNA: TGCAGCGTTCCGACCGAGGGGACCGGGGAGCTGTTTTTT

size: .
V: TRBV7-6
J: TRBJ2-3
D: TRBD2
CDR3: CASSLGTSRSTDTQYF
DNA: TGTGCCAGCAGCCTAGGGACTAGTCGGAGCACAGATACGCAGTATTTT

size: .
V: TRBV5-6
J: TRBJ2-1
D: .
CDR3: CASLASGNEQFF
DNA: TGTGCCAGCTTGGCCTCAGGGAATGAGCAGTTCTTC

size: few
V: TRBV29-1
J: TRBJ2-1
D: TRBD2
CDR3: CSVVGASGLIYNEQFF
DNA: TGCAGCGTTGTAGGGGCTAGCGGCCTAATTTACAATGAGCAGTTCTTC

size: .
V: TRBV14
J: TRBJ2-2
D: .
CDR3: CASSQAGSGVEVGELFF
DNA: TGTGCCAGCAGCCAGGCAGGGTCCGGTGTGGAGGTCGGGGAGCTGTTTTTT

size: .
V: TRBV12-3/TRBV12-4
J: TRBJ2-2
D: TRBD2
CDR3: CASSVLAGVRTGELFF
DNA: TGTGCCAGCAGTGTTCTAGCGGGAGTACGGACCGGGGAGCTGTTTTTT

size: .
V: TRBV5-6
J: TRBJ2-1
D: TRBD1
CDR3: CASSAARDRGLNEQFF
DNA: TGTGCCAGCAGCGCCGCCCGGGACAGGGGGCTCAATGAGCAGTTCTTC

size: .
V: TRBV29-1
J: TRBJ2-1
D: TRBD1
CDR3: CSVDRVPYNEQFF
DNA: TGCAGCGTGGACAGGGTTCCCTACAATGAGCAGTTCTTC